This TCR beta chain was obtained from a study of cytomegalovirus exposure and HLA in healthy donors. There are 14 residues in the CDR3. V was trimmed by 0 bases and J by 4 bases, leaving 11 bases between them. Germline V gives CDR1 SGHRS, CDR2 YFSETQ. PCR primers comprised 60 Vbeta and 13 Jbeta primers. Some clones are missing from TCRdb's copy, which holds only in-frame ones; the method was immunoSEQ multiplex PCR. Recorded for this sample: about 67,000 clones. This chain links TRBV5-1 with TRBJ2-7, with D maybe TRBD1 (6 bases). The sequence derives from a man younger than 40 in good health and CMV-seropositive. Sequencing input: PBMCs. CDR3 bases: TGCGCCAGCAGCTTGGGCGACAGGACTTACGAGCAGTACTTC. This sequence encodes CASSLGDRTYEQYF. The complete variable domain, with remaining parts taken from reference TRBV5-1 and TRBJ2-7, reads KAGVTQTPRYLIKTRGQQVTLSCSPISGHRSVSWYQQTPGQGLQFLFEYFSETQRNKGNFPGRFSGRQFSNSRSEMNVSTLELGDSALYLCASSLGDRTYEQYFGPGTRLTVT.